Below are 22 T cell receptor beta chains sequenced from a single sample in a study of blood T cells in healthy people across ages. Next came a second PCR, run for about 6 to 11 cycles, which used a sample-barcoded 5' primer along with a J-beta primer mix. TCRdb redid the calling of the 5' RACE reads with MiXCR, one entry per CDR3 protein. Of some 800,000 distinct CDR3 sequences in the sample, roughly 44% were seen once. Sequences were obtained from blood. Receptors originate from a man aged 55 to 70 in good health.

In DNA, the CDR3 is TGTGCCAGCAGTCCGTTCGAGGCAACTAATGAAAAACTGTTTTTT. It encodes CASSPFEATNEKLFF. The chain uses TRBV27 and TRBJ1-4; no firm D call. Trimming shortened V by 5 bases and J by 0 bases, and 10 bases separated the two germline ends. The CDR3 is 15 residues long. The germline V gene encodes CDR1 MNHEY and CDR2 SMNVEV (reference sequence).

The V gene is TRBV7-2, the J gene TRBJ1-6, with 7 bases identical to TRBD1. The ends lost 6 bases at V and 9 bases at J; junction bases unmatched: 11. The germline CDR1 and CDR2 sequences are SGHTA and FQGNSA. The CDR3 extends over 15 amino acids. CDR3: CASSNGQAGTSPLHF. The CDR3 DNA reads TGTGCCAGCAGTAACGGACAGGCGGGAACTTCACCCCTCCACTTT.

The V gene is TRBV9, the J gene TRBJ2-5, with TRBD1 matching over 8 bases. The J call is in doubt because the DNA end fits TRBJ2-7 better. The length of the CDR3 is 16 residues. Germline V gene data show CDR1 as SGDLS and CDR2 as YYNGEE. DNA for the CDR3: TGTGCCAGCAGCTCACAAGGAGGACAGGGCTTTTACGAGCAGTACTTC. It translates to CASSSQGGQGFYEQYF.

The gene calls are TRBV20-1 and TRBJ2-2, with 11 bases fitting TRBD2. Trimming took 3 bases from V and 4 from J; bases not matched to a gene: 13. Germline V gene sequence: CDR1 DFQATT, CDR2 SNEGSKA (reference sequence). The CDR3 is 18 residues long. CDR3 sequence: CSASGFSGGASTTGELFF. The CDR3 nucleotides read TGCAGTGCTAGCGGGTTTAGCGGGGGGGCGTCGACCACCGGGGAGCTGTTTTTT.

This chain connects TRBV20-1 to TRBJ1-5, with D hard to call. The germline CDR1 and CDR2 sequences are DFQATT and SNEGSKA (reference sequence). The CDR3 length is 15 residues. V lost 1 base, J lost 1 base, and 11 bases lay in between. The CDR3 nucleotides read TGCAGTGCTAGAGTGTCCCTCGGGAGCAATCAGCCCCAGCATTTT. It translates to CSARVSLGSNQPQHF.

The V and J genes are TRBV20-1 and TRBJ1-6, with D hard to call. Per germline, CDR1 DFQATT and CDR2 SNEGSKA (reference sequence). V was clipped by 1 base and J by 3 bases, with 4 bases between them. The CDR3 is made up of 13 amino acids. The CDR3 is CSARANYNSPLHF. DNA of the CDR3: TGCAGTGCTAGAGCCAACTATAATTCACCCCTCCACTTT.

The V and J genes are TRBV12-3 or TRBV12-4 and TRBJ2-4; the D is unclear. The germline V and J ends were trimmed by 2 bases and 1 base, with 15 bases remaining between them. This CDR3 has 17 amino acids. The CDR3 spells CASSLPPLGAAKNIQYF. CDR3 in DNA: TGTGCCAGCAGTTTACCCCCTCTGGGCGCGGCCAAAAACATTCAGTACTTC.

The rearrangement uses TRBV7-9 and TRBJ1-2; 8 nucleotides match TRBD1. The CDR3 runs 15 residues. V was clipped by 5 bases and J by 0 bases; unmatched bases: 5. Germline CDR1 SEHNR, CDR2 FQNEAQ (reference sequence). This chain's CDR3 is CASSHAGGSNYGYTF. CDR3 nucleotide sequence: TGTGCCAGCAGCCACGCAGGGGGCTCTAACTATGGCTACACCTTC.

This rearrangement joins TRBV5-6 to TRBJ1-5; no reliable D call. The germline V and J ends were trimmed by 4 bases and 1 base, with 9 bases remaining between them. From germline, CDR1 is SGHDT and CDR2 YYEEEE. The CDR3 extends over 14 amino acids. In DNA, the CDR3 is TGTGCCAGCAGCGACGGACCAAGCAATCAGCCCCAGCATTTT. The encoded protein is CASSDGPSNQPQHF. Together with reference TRBV5-6 and TRBJ1-5, the CDR3 gives the full variable domain: DAGVTQSPTHLIKTRGQQVTLRCSPKSGHDTVSWYQQALGQGPQFIFQYYEEEERQRGNFPDRFSGHQFPNYSSELNVNALLLGDSALYLCASSDGPSNQPQHFGDGTRLSIL.

This chain links TRBV7-2 with TRBJ1-4; TRBD1 aligns across 7 bases. The CDR3 loop spans 16 amino acids. V lost 5 bases, J lost 6 bases, and 12 bases stayed unmatched. Germline CDR1 SGHTA, CDR2 FQGNSA. In nucleotides, the CDR3 is TGTGCCAGCAGCCCGAGGTCGCAGGGGGTATATGAAAAACTGTTTTTT. Translation gives CASSPRSQGVYEKLFF.

This clonotype was counted ten times or more. The rearrangement joins TRBV12-3 or TRBV12-4 to TRBJ2-7, with no clear D. The CDR3 is 14 residues long. V lost 5 bases to trimming and J lost 2 bases, with 13 bases between them. Written as DNA, the CDR3 is TGTGCCAGCAGTCCCCCAGGACGGCCCTACGAGCAGTACTTC. It translates to CASSPPGRPYEQYF.

This chain links TRBV4-3 with TRBJ2-5; the match to TRBD2 covers 10 bases. CDR1 is LGHNA and CDR2 is YSLEER in the germline V gene. V shed 1 base and J 9 bases; nucleotides not matched to a gene: 2. This CDR3 is 13 amino acids long. CDR3 DNA sequence: TGCGCCAGCAGCCAAGTAAGCGGGGGGGCCCAGTACTTC. Amino acids: CASSQVSGGAQYF.

Only a few counts were recorded for this clonotype. J is TRBJ2-7 and V is TRBV15; D remains ambiguous. The germline CDR1 and CDR2 sequences are LNHNV and YYDKDF (reference sequence). The CDR3 covers 14 residues. Trimming stripped 0 bases from V and 0 bases from J, with 6 bases between. This CDR3 is CATSREFSSYEQYF. Here the CDR3 DNA reads TGTGCCACCAGCAGAGAATTTAGCTCCTACGAGCAGTACTTC. The full variable domain, its missing parts supplied by reference TRBV15 and TRBJ2-7, is DAMVIQNPRYQVTQFGKPVTLSCSQTLNHNVMYWYQQKSSQAPKLLFHYYDKDFNNEADTPDNFQSRRPNTSFCFLDIRSPGLGDTAMYLCATSREFSSYEQYFGPGTRLTVT.

This clonotype is a singleton in its sample. The chain couples TRBV9 to TRBJ2-1, with a weak D call TRBD1 (6 bases). Germline V lookup: CDR1 SGDLS, CDR2 YYNGEE. This CDR3 has 16 amino acids. V was clipped by 4 bases and J by 0 bases, with 14 bases between them. CDR3 sequence: CASSKSWTDSYNEQFF. Written as DNA, the CDR3 is TGTGCCAGCAGCAAATCCTGGACAGACTCCTACAATGAGCAGTTCTTC.

This clonotype was seen once. This rearrangement joins TRBV20-1 to TRBJ2-4; 9 nucleotides line up with TRBD2. Germline V lookup: CDR1 DFQATT, CDR2 SNEGSKA (reference sequence). V was clipped by 1 base and J by 6 bases; unmatched bases: 13. The CDR3 is made up of 17 amino acids. The CDR3, as DNA: TGCAGTGCTAGAGCCCCAGCGGGGGGACCGGGTGTAAACATTCAGTACTTC. It translates to CSARAPAGGPGVNIQYF.

This clonotype was seen repeatedly, ten times or more. This chain joins TRBV29-1 and TRBJ2-5; 12 nucleotides line up with TRBD1. Germline CDR1 is SQVTM and CDR2 is ANQGSEA. This CDR3 is built from 15 residues. V was pared by 5 bases and J by 5 bases, with 9 bases of the junction left unmatched. The CDR3 reads CSVQTGTGGLETQYF. CDR3 nucleotide sequence: TGCAGCGTTCAGACAGGGACAGGGGGCCTGGAGACCCAGTACTTC.

The gene calls are TRBV7-2 and TRBJ2-2; D possibly corresponds to TRBD1 (6 bases). Germline assignment: CDR1 SGHTA and CDR2 FQGNSA. CDR3 length equals 15 residues. Trimming stripped 5 bases from V and 4 bases from J, with 14 bases between. CDR3 in DNA: TGTGCCAGCAGCCATGACAGGTCCGCCACCGGGGAGCTGTTTTTT. Protein sequence: CASSHDRSATGELFF.

Worth noting for this clonotype: The junction and the germline gene differ at one end; a read error may be behind it. The chain combines TRBV6-1 with TRBJ1-2; 8 nucleotides agree with TRBD1. The CDR3 extends over 14 amino acids. Looked up from germline, CDR1 is MNHNS and CDR2 is SASEGT. The CDR3 DNA reads TGTGTCAGCAGAGGCAGGGGGCTTAGCTATGGCTACACCTTC. Its translation is CVSRGRGLSYGYTF.

The gene calls are TRBV6-1 and TRBJ2-5, with D unresolved. The DNA end is more similar to TRBJ2-7, so the J call may be wrong. This CDR3 comprises 14 residues. CDR1 and CDR2 from the germline V gene are MNHNS and SASEGT. The CDR3, as DNA: TGTGCCAGCAGAGACGAGAACTCACCCTACGAGCAGTACTTC. It specifies CASRDENSPYEQYF.

This chain joins TRBV10-3 and TRBJ2-7; maybe TRBD2 (5 bases). CDR1 and CDR2 from the germline V gene are ENHRY and SYGVKD. Trimming left V 5 bases short and J 6 bases short, with 20 bases between. The CDR3 sequence is 15 residues long. The CDR3 DNA follows: TGTGCCATCAGTAACCCGACCCTGGAGGTGTCCGAGCAGTACTTC. Translating it yields CAISNPTLEVSEQYF.

The rearrangement links TRBV20-1 to TRBJ1-1; 10 nucleotides line up with TRBD1. The CDR3 is made up of 17 amino acids. V shed 0 bases, J shed 2 bases, and the junction held 9 bases outside the gene matches. CDR1 is DFQATT, CDR2 SNEGSKA, per germline (reference sequence). The DNA for the CDR3 is TGCAGTGCTAGAGATTCGGACAGGGGGAGGAAAAACACTGAAGCTTTCTTT. It codes for CSARDSDRGRKNTEAFF.

The rearrangement uses TRBV7-2 and TRBJ2-5; 7 nucleotides match TRBD2. Germline V gives CDR1 SGHTA, CDR2 FQGNSA. This CDR3 is built from 17 residues. V trimming: 1 base; J trimming: 4 bases; junction bases outside the gene matches: 12. The CDR3, as DNA: TGTGCCAGCAGCTTAGGATCTGGGAGGGGAGATGGAGAGACCCAGTACTTC. It translates to CASSLGSGRGDGETQYF.